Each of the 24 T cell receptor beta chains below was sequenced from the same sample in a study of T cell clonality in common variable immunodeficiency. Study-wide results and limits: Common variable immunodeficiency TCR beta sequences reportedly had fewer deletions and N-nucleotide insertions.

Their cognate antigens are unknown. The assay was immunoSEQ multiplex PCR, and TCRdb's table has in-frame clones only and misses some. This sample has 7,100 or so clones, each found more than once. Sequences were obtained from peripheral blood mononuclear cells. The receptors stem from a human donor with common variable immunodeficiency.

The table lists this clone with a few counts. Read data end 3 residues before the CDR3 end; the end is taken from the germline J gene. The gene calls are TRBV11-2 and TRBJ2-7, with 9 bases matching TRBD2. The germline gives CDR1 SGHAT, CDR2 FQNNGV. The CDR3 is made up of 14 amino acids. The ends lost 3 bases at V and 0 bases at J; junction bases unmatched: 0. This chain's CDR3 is CASSLTSGSYEQYF. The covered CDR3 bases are TGTGCCAGCAGCTTGACTAGCGGCTCCTACGAG.

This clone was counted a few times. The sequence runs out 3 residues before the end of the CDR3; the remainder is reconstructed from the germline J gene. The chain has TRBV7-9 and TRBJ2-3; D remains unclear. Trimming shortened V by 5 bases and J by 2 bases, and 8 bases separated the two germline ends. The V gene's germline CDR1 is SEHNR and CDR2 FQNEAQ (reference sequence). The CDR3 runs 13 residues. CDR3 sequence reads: CASSPNVTDTQYF. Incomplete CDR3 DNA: TGTGCCAGCAGCCCTAATGTCACAGATACG.

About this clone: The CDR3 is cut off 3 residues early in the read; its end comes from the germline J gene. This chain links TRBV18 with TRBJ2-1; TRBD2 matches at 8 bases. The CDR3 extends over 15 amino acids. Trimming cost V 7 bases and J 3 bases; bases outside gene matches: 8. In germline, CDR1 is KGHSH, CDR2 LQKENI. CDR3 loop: CASWAGGSYYNEQFF. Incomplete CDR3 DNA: TGTGCCAGCTGGGCGGGAGGTTCCTACTACAATGAG. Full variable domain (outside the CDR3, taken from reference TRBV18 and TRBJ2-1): NAGVMQNPRHLVRRRGQEARLRCSPMKGHSHVYWYRQLPEEGLKFMVYLQKENIIDESGMPKERFSAEFPKEGPSILRIQQVVRGDSAAYFCASWAGGSYYNEQFFGPGTRLTVL.

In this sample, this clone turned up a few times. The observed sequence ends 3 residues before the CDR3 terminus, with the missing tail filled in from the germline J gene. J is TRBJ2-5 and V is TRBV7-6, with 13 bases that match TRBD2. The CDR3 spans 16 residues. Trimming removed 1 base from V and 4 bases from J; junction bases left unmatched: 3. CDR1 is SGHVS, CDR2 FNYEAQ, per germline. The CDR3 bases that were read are TGTGCCAGCAGCTTAGGGGGACTAGCGGGGAGAGAGACC. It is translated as CASSLGGLAGRET. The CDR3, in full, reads CASSLGGLAGRETQYF.

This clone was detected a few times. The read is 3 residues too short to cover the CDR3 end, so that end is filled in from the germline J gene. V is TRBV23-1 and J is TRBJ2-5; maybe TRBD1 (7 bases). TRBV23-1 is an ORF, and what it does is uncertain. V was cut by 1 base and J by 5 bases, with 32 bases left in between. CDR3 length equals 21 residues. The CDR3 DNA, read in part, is TGCGCCAGCAGTCAATGGAGGGAGGTAAAGGTCCAGGGGGGTTTCAGGGAGACC. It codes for CASSQWREVKVQGGFRET. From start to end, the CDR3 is CASSQWREVKVQGGFRETQYF.

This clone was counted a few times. The sequenced CDR3 bases are TGTGCCAGCTCACCCCTAGGAGGGGGCGGCTTTAGCACAGATACG. It encodes CASSPLGGGGFSTDT. The full CDR3 reads CASSPLGGGGFSTDTQYF. This chain joins TRBV18 and TRBJ2-3, with a tentative D call TRBD1 (7 bases). The CDR3 end is not reached by the read, which stops 3 residues before it; the germline J gene fills it in. Per germline, CDR1 KGHSH and CDR2 LQKENI. There are 18 residues in the CDR3. V gave up 3 bases and J gave up 0 bases, with 19 bases separating them.

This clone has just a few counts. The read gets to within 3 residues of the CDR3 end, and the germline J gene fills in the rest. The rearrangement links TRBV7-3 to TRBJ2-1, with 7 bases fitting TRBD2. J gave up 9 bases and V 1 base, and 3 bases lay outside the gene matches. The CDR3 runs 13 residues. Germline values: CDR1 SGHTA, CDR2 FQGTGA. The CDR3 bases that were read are TGTGCCAGCAGCTTAATCGGCGGGAGTGAG. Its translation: CASSLIGGSE. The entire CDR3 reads CASSLIGGSEQFF.

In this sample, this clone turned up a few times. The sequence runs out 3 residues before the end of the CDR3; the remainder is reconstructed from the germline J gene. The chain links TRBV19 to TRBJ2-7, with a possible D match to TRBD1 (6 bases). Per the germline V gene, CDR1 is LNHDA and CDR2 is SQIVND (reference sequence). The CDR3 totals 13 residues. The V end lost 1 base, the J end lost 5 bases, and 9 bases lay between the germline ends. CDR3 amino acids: CASSIVGADEQYF. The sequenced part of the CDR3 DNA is TGTGCCAGTAGTATAGTGGGGGCAGACGAG.

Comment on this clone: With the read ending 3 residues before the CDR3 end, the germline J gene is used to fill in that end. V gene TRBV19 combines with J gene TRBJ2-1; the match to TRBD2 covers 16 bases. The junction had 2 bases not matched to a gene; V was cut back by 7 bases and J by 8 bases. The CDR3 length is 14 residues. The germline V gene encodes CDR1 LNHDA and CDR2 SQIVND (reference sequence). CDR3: CASMGLAGGDEQFF. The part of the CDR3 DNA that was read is TGTGCCAGTATGGGACTAGCGGGAGGGGATGAG. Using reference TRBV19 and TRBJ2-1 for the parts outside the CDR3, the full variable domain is DGGITQSPKYLFRKEGQNVTLSCEQNLNHDAMYWYRQDPGQGLRLIYYSQIVNDFQKGDIAEGYSVSREKKESFPLTVTSAQKNPTAFYLCASMGLAGGDEQFFGPGTRLTVL.

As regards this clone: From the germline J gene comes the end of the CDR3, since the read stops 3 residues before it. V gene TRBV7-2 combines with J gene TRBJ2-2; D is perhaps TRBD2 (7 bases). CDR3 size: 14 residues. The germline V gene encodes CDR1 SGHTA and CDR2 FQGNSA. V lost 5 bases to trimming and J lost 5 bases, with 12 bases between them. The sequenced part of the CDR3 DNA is TGTGCCAGCAGCCAAGGGAGGGGGACCGGGGAG. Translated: CASSQGRGTGE. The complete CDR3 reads CASSQGRGTGELFF.

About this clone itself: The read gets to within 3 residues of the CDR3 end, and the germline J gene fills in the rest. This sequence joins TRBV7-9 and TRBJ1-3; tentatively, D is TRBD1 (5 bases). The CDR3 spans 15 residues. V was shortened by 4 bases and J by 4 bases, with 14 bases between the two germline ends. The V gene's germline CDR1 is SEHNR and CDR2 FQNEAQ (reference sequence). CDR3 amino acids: CASSSPQGAGNTIYF. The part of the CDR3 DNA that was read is TGTGCCAGCAGCTCCCCTCAGGGCGCCGGAAACACC.

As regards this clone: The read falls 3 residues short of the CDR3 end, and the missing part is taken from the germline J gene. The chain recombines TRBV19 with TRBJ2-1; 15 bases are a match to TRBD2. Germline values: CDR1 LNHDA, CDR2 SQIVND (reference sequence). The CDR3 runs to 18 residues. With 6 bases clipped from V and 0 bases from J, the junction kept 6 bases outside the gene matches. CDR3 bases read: TGTGCCAGTAGCATGGGACTAGCGGGAGGTAGCTCCTACAATGAG. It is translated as CASSMGLAGGSSYNE. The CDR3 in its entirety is CASSMGLAGGSSYNEQFF.

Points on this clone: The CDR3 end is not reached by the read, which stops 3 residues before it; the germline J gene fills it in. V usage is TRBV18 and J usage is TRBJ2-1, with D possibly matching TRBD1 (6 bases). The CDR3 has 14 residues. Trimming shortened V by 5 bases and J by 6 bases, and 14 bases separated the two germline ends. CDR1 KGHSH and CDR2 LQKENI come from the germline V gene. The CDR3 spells CASSNWDTGNEQFF. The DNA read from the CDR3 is TGTGCCAGCTCAAATTGGGACACCGGCAATGAG.

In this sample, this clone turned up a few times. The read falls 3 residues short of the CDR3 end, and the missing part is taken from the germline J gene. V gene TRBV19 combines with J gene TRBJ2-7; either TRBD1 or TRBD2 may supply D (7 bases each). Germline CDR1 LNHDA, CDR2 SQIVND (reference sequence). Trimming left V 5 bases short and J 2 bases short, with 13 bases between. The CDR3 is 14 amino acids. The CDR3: CASSWGGTAYEQYF. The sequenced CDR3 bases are TGTGCCAGTAGTTGGGGAGGGACAGCCTACGAG.

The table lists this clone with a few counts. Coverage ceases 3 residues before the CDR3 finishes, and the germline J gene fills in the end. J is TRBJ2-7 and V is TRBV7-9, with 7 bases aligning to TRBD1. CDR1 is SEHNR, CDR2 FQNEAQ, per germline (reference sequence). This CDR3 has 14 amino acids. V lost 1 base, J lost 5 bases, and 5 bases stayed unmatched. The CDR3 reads CASSLVHRGNEQYF. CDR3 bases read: TGTGCCAGCAGCTTAGTTCACAGGGGCAACGAG.

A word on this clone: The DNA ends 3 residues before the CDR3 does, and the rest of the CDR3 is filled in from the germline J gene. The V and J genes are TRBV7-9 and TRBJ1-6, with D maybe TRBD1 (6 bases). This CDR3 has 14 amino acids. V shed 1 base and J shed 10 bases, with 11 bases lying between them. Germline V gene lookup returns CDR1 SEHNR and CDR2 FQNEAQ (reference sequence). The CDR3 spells CASSLVRGQSPLHF. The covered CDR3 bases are TGTGCCAGCAGCTTAGTCAGGGGTCAATCACCC.

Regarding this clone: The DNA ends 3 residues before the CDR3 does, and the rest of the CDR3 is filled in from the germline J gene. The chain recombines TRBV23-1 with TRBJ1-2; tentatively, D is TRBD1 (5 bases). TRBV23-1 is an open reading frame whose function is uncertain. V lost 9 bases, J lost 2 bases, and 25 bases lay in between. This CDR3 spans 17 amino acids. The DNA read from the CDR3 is TGCGCCAGAACAGGCTGGAGTCTTTCGAGTCTCAACTATGGC. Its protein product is CARTGWSLSSLNYG. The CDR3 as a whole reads CARTGWSLSSLNYGYTF.

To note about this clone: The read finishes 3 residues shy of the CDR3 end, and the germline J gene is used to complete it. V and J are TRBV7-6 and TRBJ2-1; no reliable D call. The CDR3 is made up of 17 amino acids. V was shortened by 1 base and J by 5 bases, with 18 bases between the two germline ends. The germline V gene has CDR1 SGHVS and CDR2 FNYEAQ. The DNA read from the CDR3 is TGTGCCAGCAGCTTAGGGGCTTTAGTGTATCCCAACAATGAG. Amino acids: CASSLGALVYPNNE. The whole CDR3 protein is CASSLGALVYPNNEQFF. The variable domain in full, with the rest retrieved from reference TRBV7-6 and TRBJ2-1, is GAGVSQSPRYKVTKRGQDVALRCDPISGHVSLYWYRQALGQGPEFLTYFNYEAQQDKSGLPNDRFSAERPEGSISTLTIQRTEQRDSAMYRCASSLGALVYPNNEQFFGPGTRLTVL.

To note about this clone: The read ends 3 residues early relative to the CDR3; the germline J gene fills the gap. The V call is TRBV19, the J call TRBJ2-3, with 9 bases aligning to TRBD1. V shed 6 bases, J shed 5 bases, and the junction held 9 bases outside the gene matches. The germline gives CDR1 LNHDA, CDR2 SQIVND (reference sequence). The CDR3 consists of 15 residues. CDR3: CASSTRDRVGDTQYF. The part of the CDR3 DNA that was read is TGTGCCAGTAGCACCCGGGACAGGGTCGGAGATACG.

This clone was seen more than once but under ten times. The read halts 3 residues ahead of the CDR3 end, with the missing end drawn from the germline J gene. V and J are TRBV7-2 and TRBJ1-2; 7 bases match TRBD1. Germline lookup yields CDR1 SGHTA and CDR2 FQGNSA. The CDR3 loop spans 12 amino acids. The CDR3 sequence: CASSTNRGHYTF. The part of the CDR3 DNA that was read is TGTGCCAGCAGCACAAACAGGGGCCAC.

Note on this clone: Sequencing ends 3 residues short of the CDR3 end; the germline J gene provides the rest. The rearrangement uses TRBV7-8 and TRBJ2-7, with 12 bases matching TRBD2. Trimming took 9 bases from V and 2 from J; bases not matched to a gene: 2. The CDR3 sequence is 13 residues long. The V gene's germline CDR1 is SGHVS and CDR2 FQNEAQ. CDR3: CASRTSGTYEQYF. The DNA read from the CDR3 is TGTGCCAGTCGGACTAGCGGGACCTACGAG.

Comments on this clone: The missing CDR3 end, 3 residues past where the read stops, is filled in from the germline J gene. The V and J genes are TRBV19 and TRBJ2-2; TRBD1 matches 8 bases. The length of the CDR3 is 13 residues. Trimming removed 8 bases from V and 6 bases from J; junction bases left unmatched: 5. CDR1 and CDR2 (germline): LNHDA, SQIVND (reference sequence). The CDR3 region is CASSGQGSGELFF. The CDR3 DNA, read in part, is TGTGCCAGTTCTGGACAGGGCTCCGGGGAG.

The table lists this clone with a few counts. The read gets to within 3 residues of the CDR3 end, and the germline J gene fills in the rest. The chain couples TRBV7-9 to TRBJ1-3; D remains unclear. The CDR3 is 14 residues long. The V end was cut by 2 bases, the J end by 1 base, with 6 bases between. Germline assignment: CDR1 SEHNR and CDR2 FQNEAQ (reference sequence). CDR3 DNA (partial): TGTGCCAGCAGCTTACCACAGTCTGGAAACACC. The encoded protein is CASSLPQSGNT. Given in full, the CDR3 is CASSLPQSGNTIYF.

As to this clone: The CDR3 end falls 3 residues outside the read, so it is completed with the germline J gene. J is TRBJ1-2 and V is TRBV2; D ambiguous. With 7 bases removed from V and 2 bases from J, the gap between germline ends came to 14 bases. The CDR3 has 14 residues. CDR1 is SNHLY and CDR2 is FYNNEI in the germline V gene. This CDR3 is CASTETGANYGYTF. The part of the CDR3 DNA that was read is TGTGCCAGCACCGAGACGGGTGCGAACTATGGC.